The T cell receptor (beta chain) under discussion was sequenced for a study of OX40 agonist ivuxolimab in advanced cancers. Study overall: Recorded diagnoses for dose-escalation patients were hepatocellular carcinoma, melanoma, renal cell or head and neck cancer. Three dose-escalation patients had partial responses: one with hepatocellular carcinoma and two with cutaneous melanoma. The mean age was 60 years, ranging from about 20 to 90, with around four fifths of participants male. Study-level findings and limits: With doses of 0.1 to 3.0 mg/kg, CD4+ and CD8+ blood T cells had undergone clonal expansion by week 6.

The CDR3 is 15 amino acids. V was clipped by 2 bases and J by 1 base, with 12 bases between them. Germline CDR1 is SGHKS and CDR2 is YYEKEE (reference sequence). Concerning this clone: The antigen is not known.

Assay: immunoSEQ multiplex PCR; the TCRdb copy retains only in-frame clones and omits some. Of approximately 91,000 clones detected, around 87% appear once; the ten largest clones hold around 4.5%. The chain combines TRBV5-5 with TRBJ1-1; no definite D call. The sample here was CD4+ or CD8+ T cells sorted from blood, taken in a trial of the OX40 agonist ivuxolimab. This TCR was sampled from an adult with an advanced solid tumor such as melanoma, head and neck, liver or kidney cancer. The CDR3 DNA is TGTGCCAGCAGCTTTGAGGCAGTGCAGAACACTGAAGCTTTCTTT. Translation gives CASSFEAVQNTEAFF.